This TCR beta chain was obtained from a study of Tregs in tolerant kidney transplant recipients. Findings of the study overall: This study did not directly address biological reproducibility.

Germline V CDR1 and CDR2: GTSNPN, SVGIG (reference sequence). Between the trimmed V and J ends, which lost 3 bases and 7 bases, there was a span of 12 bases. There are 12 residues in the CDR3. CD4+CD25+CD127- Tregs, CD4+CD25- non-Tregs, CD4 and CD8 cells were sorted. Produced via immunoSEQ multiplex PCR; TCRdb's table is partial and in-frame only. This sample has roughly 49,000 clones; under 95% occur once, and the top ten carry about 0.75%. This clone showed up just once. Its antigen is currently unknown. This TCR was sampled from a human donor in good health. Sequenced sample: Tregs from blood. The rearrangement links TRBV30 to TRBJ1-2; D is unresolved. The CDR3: CAWSQVGFGYTF. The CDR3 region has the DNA TGTGCCTGGAGCCAGGTGGGGTTTGGCTACACCTTC. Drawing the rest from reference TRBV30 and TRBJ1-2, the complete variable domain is SQTIHQWPATLVQPVGSPLSLECTVEGTSNPNLYWYRQAAGRGLQLLFYSVGIGQISSEVPQNLSASRPQDRQFILSSKKLLLSDSGFYLCAWSQVGFGYTFGSGTRLTVV.